The 5 T cell receptor beta chains below come from one sample, sequenced in a study of cytomegalovirus exposure and HLA in healthy donors. With 60 Vbeta and 13 Jbeta primers, the PCR was carried out. Produced via immunoSEQ multiplex PCR; TCRdb's table is partial and in-frame only. The sample includes 150,000 to 200,000 clones, roughly 80% of them seen just once. What was sequenced was PBMCs. These receptors were collected from a boy between 2 and 15 years old in good health and CMV-seronegative.

This sequence joins TRBV2 and TRBJ2-3; 9 positions agree with TRBD1. Trimming removed 7 bases from V and 3 bases from J; junction bases left unmatched: 11. This CDR3 is built from 16 residues. In germline, CDR1 is SNHLY, CDR2 FYNNEI. The CDR3 here is CASTLQGAHTTDTQYF. CDR3 nucleotide sequence: TGTGCCAGCACCCTACAGGGGGCACACACAACAGATACGCAGTATTTT. Full variable domain (rest looked up from reference TRBV2 and TRBJ2-3): EPEVTQTPSHQVTQMGQEVILRCVPISNHLYFYWYRQILGQKVEFLVSFYNNEISEKSEIFDDQFSVERPDGSNFTLKIRSTKLEDSAMYFCASTLQGAHTTDTQYFGPGTRLTVL.

This clone was seen more than once but under ten times. V is TRBV28 and J is TRBJ1-1; D ambiguous. This CDR3 contains 14 residues. V was trimmed by 5 bases and J by 0 bases, leaving 10 bases between them. Germline CDR1 reads MDHEN; CDR2 reads SYDVKM. The CDR3 DNA reads as TGTGCCAGCAGTGAGGTCGGAATGAACACTGAAGCTTTCTTT. It specifies CASSEVGMNTEAFF.

This sequence joins TRBV19 and TRBJ1-5; D is unresolved. The CDR3 totals 13 residues. Germline assignment: CDR1 LNHDA and CDR2 SQIVND (reference sequence). V was shortened by 6 bases and J by 2 bases, with 8 bases between the two germline ends. CDR3 sequence (DNA): TGTGCCAGTAGATTCTCCGGCAATCAGCCCCAGCATTTT. Translated: CASRFSGNQPQHF.

In its sample, this clone was seen a few times. The rearrangement uses TRBV11-2 and TRBJ1-1, with a weak D call TRBD1 (5 bases). The CDR3 spans 13 residues. Trimming took off 4 bases at V and 1 base at J, with 7 bases between the two ends. Germline V gives CDR1 SGHAT, CDR2 FQNNGV. The CDR3 region is CASSSGGNTEAFF. CDR3 DNA: TGTGCCAGCAGCTCGGGGGGGAACACTGAAGCTTTCTTT.

V is TRBV11-2 and J is TRBJ2-1; 8 positions agree with TRBD2. The CDR3 contains 15 residues. With V trimmed by 2 bases and J by 7 bases, 7 bases remained unmatched. Germline CDR1 is SGHAT and CDR2 is FQNNGV. CDR3 in DNA: TGTGCCAGCAGCTTAAAAGCGGGAGAGGGGAATGAGCAGTTCTTC. Protein: CASSLKAGEGNEQFF.